This T cell receptor beta chain emerged from a study of shared clonotypes between healthy human individuals. Germline values: CDR1 WNHNN, CDR2 SYGVQD (reference sequence). V lost 4 bases, J lost 6 bases, and 13 bases stayed unmatched. There are 16 residues in the CDR3. Loaded into unsorted PBMC replicate PCRs was roughly 320 ng DNA, 30,000 to 35,000 T cell genomes. Unsorted PBMCs provided DNA that was sequenced on ten immunoSEQ deep assay plates. Repertoires were generated with immunoSEQ multiplex PCR, while TCRdb's copy carries only in-frame clones and drops some. The table shows 450,000 to 500,000 clones, with about 84% occurring only once. All donors were Caucasian adults living in Nashville, Tennessee.

This receptor was identified in a middle-aged woman in good health. Some clones in this sample may be carry-over from other donors' samples. The V and J genes are TRBV10-1 and TRBJ2-7; 9 positions agree with TRBD1. Input material: PBMCs. In DNA, the CDR3 is TGCGCCAGCAGTGGGGGACCGGGACAGGGTCTCTCCGAGCAGTACTTC. Residues: CASSGGPGQGLSEQYF.